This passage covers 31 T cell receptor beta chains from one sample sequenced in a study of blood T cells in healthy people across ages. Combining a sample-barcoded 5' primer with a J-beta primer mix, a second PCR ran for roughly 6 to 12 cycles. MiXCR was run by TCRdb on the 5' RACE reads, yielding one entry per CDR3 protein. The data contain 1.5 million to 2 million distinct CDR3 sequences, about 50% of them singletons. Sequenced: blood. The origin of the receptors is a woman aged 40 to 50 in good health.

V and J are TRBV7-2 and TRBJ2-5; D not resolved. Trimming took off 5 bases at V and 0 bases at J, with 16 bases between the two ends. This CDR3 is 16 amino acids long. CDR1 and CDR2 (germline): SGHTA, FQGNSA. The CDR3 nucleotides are TGTGCCAGCAGCCGCCGAGGAAACCGGTACCAAGAGACCCAGTACTTC. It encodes CASSRRGNRYQETQYF.

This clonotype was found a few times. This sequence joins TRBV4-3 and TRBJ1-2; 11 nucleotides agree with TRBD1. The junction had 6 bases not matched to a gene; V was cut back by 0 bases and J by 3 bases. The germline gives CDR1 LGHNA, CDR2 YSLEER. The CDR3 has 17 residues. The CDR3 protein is CASSQEYGQGAYYGYTF. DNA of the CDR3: TGCGCCAGCAGCCAAGAATATGGACAGGGGGCATACTATGGCTACACCTTC.

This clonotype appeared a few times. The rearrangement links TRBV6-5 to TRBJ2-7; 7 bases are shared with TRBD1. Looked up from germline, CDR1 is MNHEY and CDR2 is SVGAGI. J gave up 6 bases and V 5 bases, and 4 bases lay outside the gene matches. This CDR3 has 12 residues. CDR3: CASSDRGLEQYF. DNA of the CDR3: TGTGCCAGCAGTGATAGGGGGCTCGAGCAGTACTTC.

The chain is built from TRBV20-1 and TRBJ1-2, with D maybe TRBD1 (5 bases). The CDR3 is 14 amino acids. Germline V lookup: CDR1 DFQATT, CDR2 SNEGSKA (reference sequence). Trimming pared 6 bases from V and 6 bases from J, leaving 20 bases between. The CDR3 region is CSAGSGRGTNGYTF. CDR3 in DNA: TGCAGTGCCGGGAGCGGAAGGGGAACTAATGGCTACACCTTC.

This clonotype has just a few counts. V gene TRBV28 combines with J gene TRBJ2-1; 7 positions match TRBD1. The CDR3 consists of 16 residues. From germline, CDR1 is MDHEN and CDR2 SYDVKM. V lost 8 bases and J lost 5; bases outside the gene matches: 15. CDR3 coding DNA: TGTGCCAGCGGACAGCTGTACAGGGGCGCGAACAATGAGCAGTTCTTC. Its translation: CASGQLYRGANNEQFF.

For the CDR3, the DNA is TGTGCCAGCAGCGATGACAGGGGAGTCATCTACGAGCAGTACTTC. Encoded protein: CASSDDRGVIYEQYF. The chain employs TRBV5-5 and TRBJ2-7, with 8 positions matching TRBD1. Looked up from germline, CDR1 is SGHKS and CDR2 is YYEKEE (reference sequence). This CDR3 is 15 amino acids long. V trimming: 4 bases; J trimming: 3 bases; junction bases outside the gene matches: 9.

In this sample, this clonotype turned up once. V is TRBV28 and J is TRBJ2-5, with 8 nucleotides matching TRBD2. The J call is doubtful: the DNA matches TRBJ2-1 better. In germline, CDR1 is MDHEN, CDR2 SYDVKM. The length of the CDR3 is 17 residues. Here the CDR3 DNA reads TGTGCCAGCAGTTTCCCAACATTTACTAGCGGACAAGAGACCCAGTTCTTC. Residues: CASSFPTFTSGQETQFF.

CDR3 in DNA: TGTGCCAGCAGCCAAAGTGCAGCTAGCTTGAACACAGATACGCAGTATTTT. This gives the protein CASSQSAASLNTDTQYF. The V gene is TRBV5-5, the J gene TRBJ2-3; possibly TRBD2 for D (5 bases). CDR3 length: 17 amino acids. CDR1 and CDR2 (germline): SGHKS, YYEKEE (reference sequence). V lost 4 bases and J lost 2, with 20 bases in between.

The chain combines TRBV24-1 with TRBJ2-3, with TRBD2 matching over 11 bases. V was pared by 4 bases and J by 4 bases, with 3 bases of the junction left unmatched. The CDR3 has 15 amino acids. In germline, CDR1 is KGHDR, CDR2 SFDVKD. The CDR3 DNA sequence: TGTGCCACCAGTGACCATAGCGGGGGGGCAGATACGCAGTATTTT. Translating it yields CATSDHSGGADTQYF.

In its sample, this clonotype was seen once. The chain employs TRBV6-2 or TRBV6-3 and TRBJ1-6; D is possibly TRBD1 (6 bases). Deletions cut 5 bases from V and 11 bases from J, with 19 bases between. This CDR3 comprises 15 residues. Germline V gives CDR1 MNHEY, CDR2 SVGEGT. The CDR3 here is CASSLPWTEAAPLHF. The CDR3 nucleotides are TGTGCCAGCAGTCTTCCCTGGACAGAAGCGGCACCCCTCCACTTT.

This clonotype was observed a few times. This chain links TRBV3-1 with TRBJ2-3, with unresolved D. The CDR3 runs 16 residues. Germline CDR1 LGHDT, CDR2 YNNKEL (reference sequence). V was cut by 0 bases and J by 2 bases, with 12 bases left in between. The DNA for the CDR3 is TGTGCCAGCAGCCAAGATTCGGCGGAGCCCACAGATACGCAGTATTTT. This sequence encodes CASSQDSAEPTDTQYF.

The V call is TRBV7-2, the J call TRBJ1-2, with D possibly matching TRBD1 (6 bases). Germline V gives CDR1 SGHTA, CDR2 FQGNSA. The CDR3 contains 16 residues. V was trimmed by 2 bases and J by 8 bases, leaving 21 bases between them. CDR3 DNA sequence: TGTGCCAGCAGCTTACGGTCGAAGGAGGGGACAAGCGGCTACACCTTC. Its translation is CASSLRSKEGTSGYTF.

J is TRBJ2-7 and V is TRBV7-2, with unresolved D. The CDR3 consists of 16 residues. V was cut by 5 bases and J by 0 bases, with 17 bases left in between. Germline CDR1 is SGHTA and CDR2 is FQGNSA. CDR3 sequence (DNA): TGTGCCAGCAGCCCCACGCCTACTGATCTCTCCTACGAGCAGTACTTC. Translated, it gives CASSPTPTDLSYEQYF.

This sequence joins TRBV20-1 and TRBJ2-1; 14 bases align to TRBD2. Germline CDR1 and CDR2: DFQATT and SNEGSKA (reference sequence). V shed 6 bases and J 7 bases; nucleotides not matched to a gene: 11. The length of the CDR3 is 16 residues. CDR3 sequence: CSAMTSGGATGNEQFF. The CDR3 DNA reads TGCAGTGCCATGACTAGCGGGGGGGCAACCGGAAATGAGCAGTTCTTC.

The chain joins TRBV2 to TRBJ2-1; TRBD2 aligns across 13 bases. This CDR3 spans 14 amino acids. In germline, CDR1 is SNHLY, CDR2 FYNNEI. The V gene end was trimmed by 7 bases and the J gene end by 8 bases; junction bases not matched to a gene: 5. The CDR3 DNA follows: TGTGCCAGCAAGGGGACTAGCGGGGACCATGAGCAGTTCTTC. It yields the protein CASKGTSGDHEQFF. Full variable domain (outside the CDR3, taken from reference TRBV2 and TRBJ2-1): EPEVTQTPSHQVTQMGQEVILRCVPISNHLYFYWYRQILGQKVEFLVSFYNNEISEKSEIFDDQFSVERPDGSNFTLKIRSTKLEDSAMYFCASKGTSGDHEQFFGPGTRLTVL.

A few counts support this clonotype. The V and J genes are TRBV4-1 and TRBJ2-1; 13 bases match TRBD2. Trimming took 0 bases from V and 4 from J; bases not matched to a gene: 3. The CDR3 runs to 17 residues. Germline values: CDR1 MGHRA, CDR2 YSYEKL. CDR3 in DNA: TGCGCCAGCAGCCAAGAAGGACTAGCGGGGGAGTACAATGAGCAGTTCTTC. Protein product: CASSQEGLAGEYNEQFF.

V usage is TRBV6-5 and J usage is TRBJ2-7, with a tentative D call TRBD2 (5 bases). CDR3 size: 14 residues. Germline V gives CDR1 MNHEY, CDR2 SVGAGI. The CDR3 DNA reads TGTGTCTCCCGCCGGGGTGAGATTTCCTACGAGCAGTACTTC. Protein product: CVSRRGEISYEQYF.

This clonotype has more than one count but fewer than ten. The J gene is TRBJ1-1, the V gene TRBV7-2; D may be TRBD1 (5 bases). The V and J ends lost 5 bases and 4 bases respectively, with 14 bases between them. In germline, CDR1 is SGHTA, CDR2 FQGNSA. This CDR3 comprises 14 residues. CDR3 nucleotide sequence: TGTGCCAGCAGCCCCGGGCCGGGGGTCACTGAAGCTTTCTTT. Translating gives CASSPGPGVTEAFF.

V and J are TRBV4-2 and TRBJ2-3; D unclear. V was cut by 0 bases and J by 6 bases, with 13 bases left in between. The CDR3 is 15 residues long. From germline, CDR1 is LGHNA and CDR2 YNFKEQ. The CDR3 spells CASSQDRRAGDTQYF. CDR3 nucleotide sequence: TGTGCCAGCAGCCAAGATAGACGGGCAGGTGATACGCAGTATTTT.

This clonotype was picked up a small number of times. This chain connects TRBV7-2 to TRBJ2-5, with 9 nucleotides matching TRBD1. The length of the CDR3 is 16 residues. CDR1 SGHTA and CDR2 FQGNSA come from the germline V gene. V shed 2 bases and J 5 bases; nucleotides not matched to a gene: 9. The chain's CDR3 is CASSLRNRGRVETQYF. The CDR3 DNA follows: TGTGCCAGCAGCTTAAGGAACAGGGGGCGCGTTGAGACCCAGTACTTC. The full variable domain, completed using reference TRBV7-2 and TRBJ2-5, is GAGVSQSPSNKVTEKGKDVELRCDPISGHTALYWYRQSLGQGLEFLIYFQGNSAPDKSGLPSDRFSAERTGGSVSTLTIQRTQQEDSAVYLCASSLRNRGRVETQYFGPGTRLLVL.

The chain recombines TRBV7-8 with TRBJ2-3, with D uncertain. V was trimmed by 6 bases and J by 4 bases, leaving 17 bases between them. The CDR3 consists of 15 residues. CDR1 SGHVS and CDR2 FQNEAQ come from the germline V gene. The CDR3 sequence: CASSLRSGWADTQYF. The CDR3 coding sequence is TGTGCCAGCAGTTTAAGATCTGGGTGGGCAGATACGCAGTATTTT.

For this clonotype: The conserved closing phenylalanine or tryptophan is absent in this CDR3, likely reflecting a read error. The CDR3 is CASSLGLAGYNEQFL. CDR3 DNA sequence: TGTGCCAGCAGCTTGGGACTAGCGGGCTACAATGAGCAGTTCCTC. This sequence joins TRBV5-4 and TRBJ2-1, with 10 bases aligning to TRBD2. This CDR3 spans 15 amino acids. The V segment lost 0 bases and the J segment 3 bases; nucleotides outside the gene matches: 0. CDR1 is SGHNT and CDR2 is YYREEE in the germline V gene (reference sequence).

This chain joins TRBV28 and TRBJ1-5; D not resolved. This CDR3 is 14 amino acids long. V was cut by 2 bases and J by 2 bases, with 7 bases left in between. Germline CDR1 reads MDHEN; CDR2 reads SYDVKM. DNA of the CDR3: TGTGCCAGCAGTTTAAATCCGGGCAATCAGCCCCAGCATTTT. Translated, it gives CASSLNPGNQPQHF.

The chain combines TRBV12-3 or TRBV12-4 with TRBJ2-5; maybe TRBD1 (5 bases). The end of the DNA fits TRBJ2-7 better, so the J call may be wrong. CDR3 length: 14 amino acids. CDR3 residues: CASSFGSRANEQYF. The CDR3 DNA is TGTGCCAGCAGTTTTGGATCCAGGGCGAACGAGCAGTACTTC.

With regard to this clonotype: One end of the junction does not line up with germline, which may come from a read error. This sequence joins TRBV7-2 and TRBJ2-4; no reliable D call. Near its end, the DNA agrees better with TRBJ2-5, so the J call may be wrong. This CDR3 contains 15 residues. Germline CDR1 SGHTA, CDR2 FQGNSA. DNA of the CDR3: TGTGCCGGCAGGCTGACCCGGAATAGCCCGGAGACCCAGTACTTC. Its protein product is CAGRLTRNSPETQYF.

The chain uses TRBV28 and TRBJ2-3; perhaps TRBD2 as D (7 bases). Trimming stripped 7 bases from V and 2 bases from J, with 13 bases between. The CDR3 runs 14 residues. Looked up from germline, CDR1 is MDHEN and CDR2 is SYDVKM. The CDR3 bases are TGTGCCAGCAATAGGGGGGGCTACACAGATACGCAGTATTTT. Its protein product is CASNRGGYTDTQYF.

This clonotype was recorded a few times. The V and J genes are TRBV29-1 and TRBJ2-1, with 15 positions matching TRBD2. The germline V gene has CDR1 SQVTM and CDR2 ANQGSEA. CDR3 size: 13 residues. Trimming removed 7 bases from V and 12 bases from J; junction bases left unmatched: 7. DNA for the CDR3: TGCAGCGCCGGACTAGCGGGGGGGCAATCGCAGTTCTTC. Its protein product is CSAGLAGGQSQFF.

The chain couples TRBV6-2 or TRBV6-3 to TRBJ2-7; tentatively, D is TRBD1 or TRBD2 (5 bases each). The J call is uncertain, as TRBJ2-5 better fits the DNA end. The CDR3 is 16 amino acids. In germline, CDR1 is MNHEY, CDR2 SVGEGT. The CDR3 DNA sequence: TGTGCCAGCAGTCCGGTTGTCGCCCAGGGAGTAGAGACCCAGTACTTC. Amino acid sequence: CASSPVVAQGVETQYF.

The CDR3 DNA reads TGTGCCAGCAGTTACGCGCTTAACCAGAACTCCTACAATGAGCAGTTCTTC. This gives the protein CASSYALNQNSYNEQFF. The V gene is TRBV6-6, the J gene TRBJ2-1; no reliable D call. Trimming pared 2 bases from V and 0 bases from J, leaving 14 bases between. This CDR3 has 17 residues. The germline V gene encodes CDR1 MNHNY and CDR2 SVGAGI (reference sequence).

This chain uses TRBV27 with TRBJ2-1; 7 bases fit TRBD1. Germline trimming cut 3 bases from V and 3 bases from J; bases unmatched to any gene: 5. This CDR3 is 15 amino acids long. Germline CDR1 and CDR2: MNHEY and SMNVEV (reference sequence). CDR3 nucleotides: TGTGCCAGCAGTTTTAAGGGGGCGGGCTACAATGAGCAGTTCTTC. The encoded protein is CASSFKGAGYNEQFF.

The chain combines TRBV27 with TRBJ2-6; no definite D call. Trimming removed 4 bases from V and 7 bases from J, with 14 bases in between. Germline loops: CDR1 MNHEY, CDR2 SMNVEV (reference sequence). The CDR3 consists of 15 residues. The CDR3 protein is CASSSSTLGANVLTF. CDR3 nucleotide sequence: TGTGCCAGCAGTTCCTCCACTCTGGGTGCCAACGTCCTGACTTTC.